This TCR beta chain was recovered during a study of cytomegalovirus exposure and HLA in healthy donors. The method was immunoSEQ multiplex PCR; TCRdb's version includes in-frame clones alone and lacks a portion of them. The profile shows some 330,000 clones, 80% to 90% of them singletons. Germline assignment: CDR1 SEHNR and CDR2 FQNEAQ (reference sequence). The length of the CDR3 is 15 residues. Trimming took 11 bases from V and 0 from J, leaving 16 bases between them. The origin of this receptor is a young woman in good health and CMV-seronegative. The chain links TRBV7-9 to TRBJ1-4, with D perhaps TRBD1 (5 bases). Sequenced sample: PBMCs. The DNA for the CDR3 is TGTGCCGGTCAGGGTATGGGAACAACTAATGAAAAACTGTTTTTT. Amino acid sequence: CAGQGMGTTNEKLFF.